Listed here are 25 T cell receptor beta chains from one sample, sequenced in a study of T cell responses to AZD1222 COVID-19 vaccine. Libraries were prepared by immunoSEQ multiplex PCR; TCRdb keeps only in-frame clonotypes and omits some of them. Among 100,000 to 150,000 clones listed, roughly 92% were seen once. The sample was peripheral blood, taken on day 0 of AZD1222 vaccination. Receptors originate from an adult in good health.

This CDR3 reads CASSSQAGNTIYF. The CDR3 bases are TGTGCCAGCAGTTCTCAGGCTGGAAACACCATATATTTT. This chain connects TRBV6-5 to TRBJ1-3, with unresolved D. This CDR3 is built from 13 residues. V dropped 4 bases and J dropped 2 bases, with 6 bases sitting between them. The germline gives CDR1 MNHEY, CDR2 SVGAGI.

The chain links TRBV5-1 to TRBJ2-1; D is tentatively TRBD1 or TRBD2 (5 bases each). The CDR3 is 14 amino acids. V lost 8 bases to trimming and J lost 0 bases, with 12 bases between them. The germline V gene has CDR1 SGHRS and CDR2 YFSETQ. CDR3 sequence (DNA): TGCGCCAGTAACTTTGGGGGCTCCTACAATGAGCAGTTCTTC. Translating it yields CASNFGGSYNEQFF.

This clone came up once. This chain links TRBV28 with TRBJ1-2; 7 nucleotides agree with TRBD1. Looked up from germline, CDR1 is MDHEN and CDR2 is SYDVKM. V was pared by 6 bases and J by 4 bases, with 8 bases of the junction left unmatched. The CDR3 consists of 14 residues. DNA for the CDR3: TGTGCCAGCAGCTTCCCTGGGACAGTCTATGGCTACACCTTC. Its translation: CASSFPGTVYGYTF.

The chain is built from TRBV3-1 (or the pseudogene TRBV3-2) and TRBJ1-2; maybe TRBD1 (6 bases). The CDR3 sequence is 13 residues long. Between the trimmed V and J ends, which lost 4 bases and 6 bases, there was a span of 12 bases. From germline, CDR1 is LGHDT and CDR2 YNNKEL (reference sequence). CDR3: CASSRRGGDGYTF. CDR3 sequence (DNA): TGTGCCAGCAGCCGAAGAGGGGGAGATGGCTACACCTTC.

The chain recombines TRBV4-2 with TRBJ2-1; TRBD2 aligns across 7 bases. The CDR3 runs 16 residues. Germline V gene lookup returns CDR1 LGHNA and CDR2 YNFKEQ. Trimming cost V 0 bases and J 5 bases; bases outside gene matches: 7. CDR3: CASSQDWGLPNNEQFF. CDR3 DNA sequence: TGTGCCAGCAGCCAAGATTGGGGACTACCAAACAATGAGCAGTTCTTC.

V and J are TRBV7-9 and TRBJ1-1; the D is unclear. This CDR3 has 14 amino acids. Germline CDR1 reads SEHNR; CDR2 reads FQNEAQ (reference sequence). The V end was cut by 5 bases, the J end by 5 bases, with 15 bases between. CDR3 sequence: CASSTTGSLTEAFF. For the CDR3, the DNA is TGTGCCAGCAGCACGACGGGCAGCTTAACTGAAGCTTTCTTT.

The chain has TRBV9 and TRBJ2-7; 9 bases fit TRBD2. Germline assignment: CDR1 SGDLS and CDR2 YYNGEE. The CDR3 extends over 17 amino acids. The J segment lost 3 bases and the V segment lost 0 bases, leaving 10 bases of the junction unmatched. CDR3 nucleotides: TGTGCCAGCAGCGTAGAAGGAGCGGGAGGATTCAGCTACGAGCAGTACTTC. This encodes CASSVEGAGGFSYEQYF.

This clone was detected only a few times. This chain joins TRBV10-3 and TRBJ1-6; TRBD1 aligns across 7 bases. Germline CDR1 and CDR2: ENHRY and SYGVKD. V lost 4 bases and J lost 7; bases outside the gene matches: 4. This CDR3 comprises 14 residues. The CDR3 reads CAISGDSNNSPLHF. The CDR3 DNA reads TGTGCCATCAGTGGGGACAGTAACAATTCACCCCTCCACTTT.

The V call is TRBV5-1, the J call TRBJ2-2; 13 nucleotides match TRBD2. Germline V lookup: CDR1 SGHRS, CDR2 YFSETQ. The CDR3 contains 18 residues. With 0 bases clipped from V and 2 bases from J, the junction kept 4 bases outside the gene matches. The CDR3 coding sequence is TGCGCCAGCAGCTTGGCCGGACTAGCGGGGGACAACACCGGGGAGCTGTTTTTT. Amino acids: CASSLAGLAGDNTGELFF.

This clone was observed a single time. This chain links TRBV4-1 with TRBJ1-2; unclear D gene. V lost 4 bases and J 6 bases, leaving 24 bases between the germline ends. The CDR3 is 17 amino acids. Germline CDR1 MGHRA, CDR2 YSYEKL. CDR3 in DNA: TGCGCCAGCAGCCTCCAAAACGACAACGGGCCTGTGAATGGCTACACCTTC. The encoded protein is CASSLQNDNGPVNGYTF.

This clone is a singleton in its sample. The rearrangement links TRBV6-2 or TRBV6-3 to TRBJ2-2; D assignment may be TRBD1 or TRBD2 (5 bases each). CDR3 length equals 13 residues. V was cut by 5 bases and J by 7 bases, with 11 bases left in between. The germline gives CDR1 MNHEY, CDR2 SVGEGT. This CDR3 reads CASSSSGGGELFF. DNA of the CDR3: TGTGCCAGCAGTAGCTCTGGGGGCGGGGAGCTGTTTTTT.

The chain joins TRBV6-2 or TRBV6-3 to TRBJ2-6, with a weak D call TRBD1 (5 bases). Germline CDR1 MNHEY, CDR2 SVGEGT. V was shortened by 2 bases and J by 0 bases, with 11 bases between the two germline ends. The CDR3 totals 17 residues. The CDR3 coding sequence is TGTGCCAGCAGTTACCCAGGGTGGGACTCTGGGGCCAACGTCCTGACTTTC. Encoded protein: CASSYPGWDSGANVLTF.

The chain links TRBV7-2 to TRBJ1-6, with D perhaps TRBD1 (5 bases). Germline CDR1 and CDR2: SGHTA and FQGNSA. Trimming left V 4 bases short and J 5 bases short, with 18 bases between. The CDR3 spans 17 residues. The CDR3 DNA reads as TGTGCCAGCAGCTCCCGAATATGGAGGACACATAATTCACCCCTCCACTTT. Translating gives CASSSRIWRTHNSPLHF.

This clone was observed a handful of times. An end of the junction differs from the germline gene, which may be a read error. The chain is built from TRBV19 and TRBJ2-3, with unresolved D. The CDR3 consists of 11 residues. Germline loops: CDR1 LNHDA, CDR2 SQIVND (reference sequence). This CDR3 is CASTNTYTQYF. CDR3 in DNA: TGTGCCAGTACCAACACATATACGCAGTATTTT.

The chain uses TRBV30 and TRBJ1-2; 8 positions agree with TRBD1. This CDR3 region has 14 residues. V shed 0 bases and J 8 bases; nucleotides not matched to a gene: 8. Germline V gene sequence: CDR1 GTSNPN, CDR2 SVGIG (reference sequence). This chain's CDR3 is CAWSVLTGAVGYTF. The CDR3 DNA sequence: TGTGCCTGGAGTGTATTGACAGGGGCTGTCGGCTACACCTTC.

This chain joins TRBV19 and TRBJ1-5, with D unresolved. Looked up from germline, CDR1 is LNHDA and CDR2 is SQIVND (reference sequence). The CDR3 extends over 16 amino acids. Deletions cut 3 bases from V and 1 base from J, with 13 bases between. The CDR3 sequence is CASSILGQVSNQPQHF. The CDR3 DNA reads TGTGCCAGTAGTATTTTAGGGCAGGTGAGCAATCAGCCCCAGCATTTT.

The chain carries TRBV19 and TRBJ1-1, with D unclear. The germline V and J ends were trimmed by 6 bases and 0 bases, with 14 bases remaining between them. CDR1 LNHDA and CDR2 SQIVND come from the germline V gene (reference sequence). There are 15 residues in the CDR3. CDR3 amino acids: CASSHPGRLNTEAFF. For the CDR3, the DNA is TGTGCCAGTAGCCACCCTGGACGGCTGAACACTGAAGCTTTCTTT.

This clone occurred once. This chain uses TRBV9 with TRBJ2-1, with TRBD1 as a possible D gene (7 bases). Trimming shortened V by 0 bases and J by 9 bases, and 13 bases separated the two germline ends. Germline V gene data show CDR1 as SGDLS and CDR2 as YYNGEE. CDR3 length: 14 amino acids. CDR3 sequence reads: CASSVVEGAIEQFF. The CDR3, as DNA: TGTGCCAGCAGCGTAGTGGAGGGGGCCATTGAGCAGTTCTTC.

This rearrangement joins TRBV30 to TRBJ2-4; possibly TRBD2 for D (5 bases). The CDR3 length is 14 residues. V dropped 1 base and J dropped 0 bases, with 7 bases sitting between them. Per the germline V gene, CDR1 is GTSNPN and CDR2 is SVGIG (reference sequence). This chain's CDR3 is CAWSAGGAKNIQYF. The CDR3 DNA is TGTGCCTGGAGTGCTGGAGGAGCCAAAAACATTCAGTACTTC.

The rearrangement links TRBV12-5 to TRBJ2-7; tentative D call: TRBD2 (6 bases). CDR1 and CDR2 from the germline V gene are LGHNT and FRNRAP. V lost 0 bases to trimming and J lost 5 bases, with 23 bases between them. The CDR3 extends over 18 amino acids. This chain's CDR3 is CASGLVGNRDSKGNEQYF. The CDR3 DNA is TGTGCTAGTGGTTTGGTAGGGAACCGGGACTCCAAAGGGAACGAGCAGTACTTC.

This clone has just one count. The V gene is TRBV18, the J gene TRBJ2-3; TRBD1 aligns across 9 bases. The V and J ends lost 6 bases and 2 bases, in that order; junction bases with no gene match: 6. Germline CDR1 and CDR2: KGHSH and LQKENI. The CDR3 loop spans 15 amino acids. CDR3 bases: TGTGCCAGCTCCGCCGGGACAGGGTTCACAGATACGCAGTATTTT. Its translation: CASSAGTGFTDTQYF.

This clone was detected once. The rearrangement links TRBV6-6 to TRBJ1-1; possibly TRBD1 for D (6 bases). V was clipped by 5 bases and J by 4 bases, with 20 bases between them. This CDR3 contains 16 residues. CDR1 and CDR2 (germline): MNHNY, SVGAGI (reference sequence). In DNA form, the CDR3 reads TGTGCCAGCAGTCAGACAGGTTTGGGCCAGGGCACTGAAGCTTTCTTT. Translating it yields CASSQTGLGQGTEAFF.

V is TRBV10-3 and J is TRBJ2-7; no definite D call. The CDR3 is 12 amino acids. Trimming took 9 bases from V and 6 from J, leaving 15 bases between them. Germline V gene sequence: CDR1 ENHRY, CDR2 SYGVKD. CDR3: CAMAQLPGEQYF. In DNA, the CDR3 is TGTGCCATGGCCCAACTTCCCGGCGAGCAGTACTTC.

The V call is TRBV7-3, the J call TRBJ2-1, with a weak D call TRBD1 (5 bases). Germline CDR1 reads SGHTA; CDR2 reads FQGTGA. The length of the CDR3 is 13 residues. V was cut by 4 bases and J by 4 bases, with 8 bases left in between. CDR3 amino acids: CASSSDIYNEQFF. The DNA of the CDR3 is TGTGCCAGCAGCTCGGACATTTACAATGAGCAGTTCTTC.

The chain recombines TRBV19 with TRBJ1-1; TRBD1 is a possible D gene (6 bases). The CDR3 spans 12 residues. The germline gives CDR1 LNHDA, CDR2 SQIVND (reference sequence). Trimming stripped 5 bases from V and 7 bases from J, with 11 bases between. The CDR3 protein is CASSPGQLEAFF. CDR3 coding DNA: TGTGCCAGTAGTCCCGGACAGCTTGAAGCTTTCTTT.